Below, 10 T cell receptor beta chains from the same sample are listed, as sequenced in a study of cytomegalovirus exposure and HLA in healthy donors. Primers for the PCR totalled 60 Vbeta and 13 Jbeta. The method was immunoSEQ multiplex PCR; TCRdb's version includes in-frame clones alone and lacks a portion of them. The table records some 80,000 clones, about four fifths of them present only once. The sequenced material came from PBMCs. Every receptor here comes from a man aged 35-49 years in good health and CMV-seronegative.

This chain links TRBV9 with TRBJ1-1; D might be TRBD1 (5 bases). Trimming removed 0 bases from V and 5 bases from J, with 14 bases in between. The CDR3 loop spans 15 amino acids. Germline CDR1 reads SGDLS; CDR2 reads YYNGEE. CDR3 in amino acids: CASSVAQQGGTEAFF. CDR3 nucleotide sequence: TGTGCCAGCAGCGTAGCTCAGCAGGGAGGGACTGAAGCTTTCTTT.

V usage is TRBV27 and J usage is TRBJ2-4, with D maybe TRBD2 (7 bases). Germline lookup yields CDR1 MNHEY and CDR2 SMNVEV (reference sequence). The CDR3 consists of 14 residues. Trimming stripped 1 base from V and 12 bases from J, with 16 bases between. The CDR3 region has the DNA TGTGCCAGCAGTTTATTGGGGGGGCTCCACAGTCAGTACTTC. Translation gives CASSLLGGLHSQYF.

A few counts support this clone. The genes are TRBV6-5 and TRBJ1-3; TRBD1 matches 7 bases. Germline V gene lookup returns CDR1 MNHEY and CDR2 SVGAGI. The CDR3 is made up of 14 amino acids. With 8 bases clipped from V and 2 bases from J, the junction kept 6 bases outside the gene matches. The CDR3 loop is CASLGQAAGNTIYF. CDR3 sequence (DNA): TGTGCCAGCCTTGGACAGGCGGCTGGAAACACCATATATTTT.

V gene TRBV7-9 combines with J gene TRBJ2-7; 8 bases agree with TRBD2. Germline values: CDR1 SEHNR, CDR2 FQNEAQ (reference sequence). The CDR3 has 13 residues. J gave up 12 bases and V 7 bases, and 14 bases lay outside the gene matches. The CDR3 sequence is CASTGGGRPPLYF. As DNA, the CDR3 is TGTGCCAGCACCGGGGGGGGAAGGCCTCCTTTGTACTTC. Full variable domain (rest looked up from reference TRBV7-9 and TRBJ2-7): DTGVSQNPRHKITKRGQNVTFRCDPISEHNRLYWYRQTLGQGPEFLTYFQNEAQLEKSRLLSDRFSAERPKGSFSTLEIQRTEQGDSAMYLCASTGGGRPPLYFGPGTRLTVT.

The CDR3 bases are TGTGCCAGCAGCTTAGAGGGGACTGGTAATGAAAAACTGTTTTTT. It translates to CASSLEGTGNEKLFF. The chain joins TRBV11-2 to TRBJ1-4, with D perhaps matching TRBD1 (5 bases). The V gene lost 0 bases and the J gene lost 4 bases, with 9 bases spanning the gap. Germline CDR1 and CDR2: SGHAT and FQNNGV. The CDR3 has 15 amino acids.

This clone appeared a single time. The J gene is TRBJ1-1, the V gene TRBV6-6; D possibly corresponds to TRBD1 (6 bases). Trimming left V 8 bases short and J 5 bases short, with 18 bases between. The length of the CDR3 is 14 residues. The germline V gene encodes CDR1 MNHNY and CDR2 SVGAGI (reference sequence). CDR3 residues: CASLLWGRSTEAFF. The CDR3, as DNA: TGTGCCAGCCTCCTATGGGGGCGTTCTACTGAAGCTTTCTTT.

This chain connects TRBV6-1 to TRBJ1-5; no clear D. The germline V gene has CDR1 MNHNS and CDR2 SASEGT. V was clipped by 5 bases and J by 4 bases, with 3 bases between them. This CDR3 contains 11 residues. DNA of the CDR3: TGTGCCAGCAGTTTAAATCAGCCCCAGCATTTT. Protein sequence: CASSLNQPQHF.

The chain joins TRBV5-1 to TRBJ1-2, with a tentative D call TRBD1 (5 bases). There are 13 residues in the CDR3. Germline CDR1 is SGHRS and CDR2 is YFSETQ. V was pared by 7 bases and J by 2 bases, with 12 bases between. CDR3 residues: CASSRGPNYGYTF. The CDR3 DNA sequence: TGCGCCAGCTCTAGGGGCCCGAACTATGGCTACACCTTC. Full variable domain (outside the CDR3, taken from reference TRBV5-1 and TRBJ1-2): KAGVTQTPRYLIKTRGQQVTLSCSPISGHRSVSWYQQTPGQGLQFLFEYFSETQRNKGNFPGRFSGRQFSNSRSEMNVSTLELGDSALYLCASSRGPNYGYTFGSGTRLTVV.

The chain joins TRBV7-9 to TRBJ2-3; D call uncertain. The CDR3 consists of 12 residues. Trimming pared 3 bases from V and 5 bases from J, leaving 6 bases between. Germline assignment: CDR1 SEHNR and CDR2 FQNEAQ (reference sequence). CDR3 region: CASSFTGDTQYF. DNA for the CDR3: TGTGCCAGCAGCTTCACCGGAGATACGCAGTATTTT.

The gene calls are TRBV14 and TRBJ2-1; D is ambiguous. V lost 1 base to trimming and J lost 10 bases, with 5 bases between them. Germline CDR1 SGHDN, CDR2 FVKESK. This CDR3 is 11 amino acids long. CDR3 in DNA: TGTGCCAGCAGCCAAGGGCGGGAGCAGTTCTTC. This gives the protein CASSQGREQFF.